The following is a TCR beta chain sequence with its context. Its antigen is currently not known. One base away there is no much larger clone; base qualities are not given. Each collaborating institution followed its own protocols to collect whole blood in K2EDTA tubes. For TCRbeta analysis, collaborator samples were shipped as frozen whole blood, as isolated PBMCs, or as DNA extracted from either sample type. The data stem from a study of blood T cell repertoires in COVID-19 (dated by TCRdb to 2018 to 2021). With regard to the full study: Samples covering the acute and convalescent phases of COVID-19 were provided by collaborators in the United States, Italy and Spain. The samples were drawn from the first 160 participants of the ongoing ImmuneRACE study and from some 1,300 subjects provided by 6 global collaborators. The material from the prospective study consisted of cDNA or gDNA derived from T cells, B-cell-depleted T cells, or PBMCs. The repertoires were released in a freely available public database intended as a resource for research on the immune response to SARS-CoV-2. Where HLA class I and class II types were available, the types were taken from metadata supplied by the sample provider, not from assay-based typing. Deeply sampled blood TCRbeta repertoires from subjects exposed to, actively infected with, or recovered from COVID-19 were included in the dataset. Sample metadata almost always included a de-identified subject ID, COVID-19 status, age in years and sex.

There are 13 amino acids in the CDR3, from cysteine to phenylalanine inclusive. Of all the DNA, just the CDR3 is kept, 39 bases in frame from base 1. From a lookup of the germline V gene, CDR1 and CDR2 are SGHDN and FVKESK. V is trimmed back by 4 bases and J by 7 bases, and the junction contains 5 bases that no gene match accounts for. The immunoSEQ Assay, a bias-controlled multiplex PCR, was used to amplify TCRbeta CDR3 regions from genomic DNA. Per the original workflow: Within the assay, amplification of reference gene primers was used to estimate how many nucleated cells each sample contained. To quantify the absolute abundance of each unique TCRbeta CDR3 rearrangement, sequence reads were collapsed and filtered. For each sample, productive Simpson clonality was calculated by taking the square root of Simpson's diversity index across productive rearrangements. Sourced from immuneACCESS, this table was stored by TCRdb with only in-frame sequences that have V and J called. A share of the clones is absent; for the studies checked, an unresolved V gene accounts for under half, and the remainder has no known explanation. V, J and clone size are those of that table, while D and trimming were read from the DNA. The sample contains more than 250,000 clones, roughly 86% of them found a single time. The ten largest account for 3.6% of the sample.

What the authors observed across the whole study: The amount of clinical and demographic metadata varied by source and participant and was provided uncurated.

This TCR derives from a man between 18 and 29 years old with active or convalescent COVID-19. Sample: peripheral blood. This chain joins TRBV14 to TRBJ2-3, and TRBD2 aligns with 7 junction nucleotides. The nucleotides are TGTGCCAGCAGCCCGAGGAGCGGGAATACGCAGTATTTT. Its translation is CASSPRSGNTQYF. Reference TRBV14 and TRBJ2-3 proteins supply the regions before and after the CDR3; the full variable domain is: EAGVTQFPSHSVIEKGQTVTLRCDPISGHDNLYWYRRVMGKEIKFLLHFVKESKQDESGMPNNRFLAERTGGTYSTLKVQPAELEDSGVYFCASSPRSGNTQYFGPGTRLTVL.